This TCR beta chain stems from a study of blood T cell repertoires in COVID-19. Per the original data handling: By means of reference gene primer amplification, nucleated cell counts were estimated. Only in-frame clones appear in the TCRdb table, and some are missing; sequencing was by immunoSEQ multiplex PCR. Clone size and V and J calls were adopted from that table, with D and trimming inferred from the DNA. Among 130,000 or so clones listed, roughly four fifths were seen once. The CDR3 covers 15 residues. The trim removed 5 bases at V and 5 bases at J, leaving 12 bases unmatched. CDR1 is LNHDA, CDR2 SQIVND, per germline (reference sequence).

This TCR was sampled from a human donor in a cohort sampled during active COVID-19. The sequenced sample was peripheral blood. The chain employs TRBV19 and TRBJ2-7, with TRBD2 matching 7 bases. The CDR3 region is CASSEGWRELDEQYF. The DNA for the CDR3 is TGTGCCAGTAGTGAAGGGTGGCGGGAGCTGGACGAGCAGTACTTC.